These 11 T cell receptor beta chains came from one sample sequenced in a study of T-cell reconstitution after alpha-beta-depleted transplantation in children. A library of TCRbeta sequences, prepared with unique molecular identifiers, was generated. TCRdb passed the PCR reads through MiXCR, listing each CDR3 protein once. Here the sample spans 610,000 or so distinct CDR3 sequences, about a quarter being singletons. Sequenced material: PBMCs, taken before TCRalphabeta/CD19-depleted stem cell transplant. Source of these receptors: a boy younger than two with Wiskott-Aldrich syndrome, due to receive a stem cell transplant.

The chain has TRBV10-2 and TRBJ1-5, with 9 bases matching TRBD1. V dropped 7 bases and J dropped 2; count of bases not matched to a gene: 3. The germline V gene has CDR1 WSHSY and CDR2 SAAADI. The length of the CDR3 is 14 residues. CDR3 bases: TGCGCCAGCAAGGGACAGGGAGGCAATCAGCCCCAGCATTTT. Amino acids: CASKGQGGNQPQHF.

This chain uses TRBV6-2 or TRBV6-3 with TRBJ2-1, with TRBD2 as a possible D gene (6 bases). This CDR3 comprises 15 residues. V lost 2 bases and J 15 bases, leaving 23 bases between the germline ends. Germline V gene data show CDR1 as MNHEY and CDR2 as SVGEGT. The CDR3 DNA reads TGTGCCAGCAGTTACGATTCGGGACTGGCGGGCCGTCGGTTCTTC. It is translated as CASSYDSGLAGRRFF.

The rearrangement uses TRBV24-1 and TRBJ2-1; 9 bases are a match to TRBD1. CDR1 and CDR2 (germline): KGHDR, SFDVKD. This CDR3 spans 16 amino acids. Trimming at V came to 4 bases and at J to 6 bases, leaving 9 bases not matched to a gene. The CDR3 region is CATSDPGQGSGNEQFF. CDR3 DNA sequence: TGTGCCACCAGTGACCCTGGACAGGGGAGTGGCAATGAGCAGTTCTTC.

This clonotype was counted a single time. This rearrangement joins TRBV12-3 or TRBV12-4 to TRBJ2-1; D is ambiguous. Trimming removed 9 bases from V and 0 bases from J, with 15 bases in between. This CDR3 is 15 amino acids long. The DNA for the CDR3 is TGTGCCAGTAGTCAGGCGGTTAGCTCCTACAATGAGCAGTTCTTC. Translated, it gives CASSQAVSSYNEQFF.

This clonotype appeared once. V gene TRBV4-1 combines with J gene TRBJ1-6; 8 positions match TRBD1. This CDR3 has 16 residues. In germline, CDR1 is MGHRA, CDR2 YSYEKL. V shed 3 bases and J 8 bases; nucleotides not matched to a gene: 9. The CDR3 coding sequence is TGCGCCAGCAGCCAGACCTCAGGGGGCAGGTATTCACCCCTCCACTTT. Amino acid sequence: CASSQTSGGRYSPLHF.

This clonotype was counted a few times. The chain links TRBV20-1 to TRBJ2-3; 7 nucleotides line up with TRBD2. Trimming removed 0 bases from V and 2 bases from J; junction bases left unmatched: 5. The CDR3 spans 15 residues. Germline V lookup: CDR1 DFQATT, CDR2 SNEGSKA (reference sequence). In DNA, the CDR3 is TGCAGTGCTAGAGATGGCCGGGAGGCCACAGATACGCAGTATTTT. Its protein is CSARDGREATDTQYF.

Only a few counts were recorded for this clonotype. CDR3 coding DNA: TGTGCCAGCAGCTTAAGAGACTGGTCCGGCTACACCTTC. Encoded protein: CASSLRDWSGYTF. This chain links TRBV7-2 with TRBJ1-2; D unresolved. V gave up 2 bases and J gave up 8 bases, with 12 bases separating them. There are 13 residues in the CDR3. Germline CDR1 is SGHTA and CDR2 is FQGNSA.

The chain links TRBV12-3 or TRBV12-4 to TRBJ2-6; D possibly matches TRBD1 or TRBD2 (5 bases each). The CDR3 is 15 amino acids. Trimming took 7 bases from V and 0 from J, leaving 10 bases between them. The CDR3 sequence is CASTTGPSGANVLTF. CDR3 DNA: TGTGCCAGCACGACGGGGCCCTCTGGGGCCAACGTCCTGACTTTC.

In this sample, this clonotype turned up a few times. The chain couples TRBV6-2 or TRBV6-3 to TRBJ2-4; TRBD2 agrees at 7 bases. Germline-derived CDR1 and CDR2 are MNHEY and SVGEGT. The trim removed 0 bases at V and 3 bases at J, leaving 11 bases unmatched. The CDR3 length is 18 residues. The CDR3: CASSYSTFGGSGKNIQYF. CDR3 DNA: TGTGCCAGCAGTTACTCGACATTTGGCGGGAGTGGCAAAAACATTCAGTACTTC.

A few counts support this clonotype. This chain uses TRBV3-1 with TRBJ1-1; the D gene is possibly TRBD1 (5 bases). This CDR3 region has 15 residues. The germline gives CDR1 LGHDT, CDR2 YNNKEL (reference sequence). The V and J ends lost 6 bases and 0 bases respectively, with 14 bases between them. CDR3 in DNA: TGTGCCAGCAGACAGGCCCTGGGTATGAACACTGAAGCTTTCTTT. Residues: CASRQALGMNTEAFF.

This clonotype showed up just a few times. The V gene is TRBV7-2, the J gene TRBJ2-4; TRBD2 matches at 9 bases. CDR3 length: 17 residues. Per the germline V gene, CDR1 is SGHTA and CDR2 is FQGNSA. Germline trimming cut 5 bases from V and 1 base from J; bases unmatched to any gene: 9. CDR3 nucleotide sequence: TGTGCCAGCAGCCAACCGGGACTAGCAGACGCCAAAAACATTCAGTACTTC. Translation: CASSQPGLADAKNIQYF.